This TCR beta chain derives from a study of T cell responses to AZD1222 COVID-19 vaccine. This clone has only one observation. This CDR3 region has 16 residues. The V end lost 3 bases, the J end lost 6 bases, and 20 bases lay between the germline ends. Germline CDR1 reads KGHDR; CDR2 reads SFDVKD. TCRdb's table, derived via immunoSEQ multiplex PCR, lists solely in-frame clones and lacks some. This table holds approximately 150,000 clones, roughly nine tenths found once. The chain combines TRBV24-1 with TRBJ2-7; the D is unclear. This sequence was found in an adult who received the AZD1222 COVID-19 vaccine. Sequencing was performed on peripheral blood, taken 28 days after the second AZD1222 dose. The CDR3 loop reads CATSDRRIRPASEQYF. The CDR3 coding sequence is TGTGCCACCAGTGATCGTAGGATCCGACCGGCATCCGAGCAGTACTTC.